The T cell receptor (beta chain) described here comes from a study of OX40 agonist ivuxolimab in advanced cancers. Overall study context: Hepatocellular carcinoma, melanoma, renal cell or head and neck cancer occurred in dose-escalation patients.

About this clone: As yet, its antigen is unknown.

V was shortened by 0 bases and J by 3 bases, with 21 bases between the two germline ends. Germline values: CDR1 GTSNPN, CDR2 SVGIG (reference sequence). The CDR3 runs to 17 residues. Study-wide results and limits: CD8+ T cells showed, on average, more clonal expansion than CD4+ cells.

The assay was immunoSEQ multiplex PCR, and TCRdb's table has in-frame clones only and misses some. The data hold about 59,000 clones, with 82% observed a single time. The chain uses TRBV30 and TRBJ2-7, with a weak D call TRBD2 (5 bases). The source was CD4+ or CD8+ T cells sorted from blood, collected in a trial of the OX40 agonist ivuxolimab. The receptor comes from an adult with an advanced solid tumor such as melanoma, head and neck, liver or kidney cancer. CDR3 region: CAWSVRRGRPLDYEQYF. CDR3 coding DNA: TGTGCCTGGAGTGTAAGACGCGGGCGGCCCCTGGACTACGAGCAGTACTTC.